This T cell receptor (beta chain) was found in a study of monozygotic twins with inflammatory bowel disease. The study's findings and limits: Differences in immunosuppressive treatment may have been a source of added variability in patient repertoires. IBD patients showed reduced TCRbeta diversity (inverse Simpson) versus healthy co-twins.

For this clonotype: The antigen is undetermined.

Donors each contributed one blood sample measuring 2 to 2.5 ml. Germline CDR1 is LGHNA and CDR2 is YSLEER. The CDR3 runs to 16 residues. The template switching step added UMIs that contained a 6-nucleotide sample barcode. From its re-call of the 5' RACE reads, TCRdb lists each CDR3 protein once, without DNA. The sample includes approximately 400,000 distinct CDR3 sequences. The sample taken for sequencing was blood. This sequence joins TRBV4-3 and TRBJ2-1; checking the TCRdb D call of TRBD2 is not possible without DNA. This TCR derives from a human donor with ulcerative colitis or Crohn's disease, or a healthy co-twin of an affected twin (not recorded which). This chain's CDR3 is CASSQLTSGGLNEQFF.